The clone carrying this T cell receptor beta chain was recorded at least ten times. Described time point: sample taken at primary tumor resection. The 70 or so donors had untreated early-stage non-small cell lung cancer. The sequenced material consisted of unsorted whole RNA from tumor, nontumor lung or frozen PBMC. This sample stems from a study of spatial heterogeneity in lung cancer. Every individual TCR cDNA molecule carried its own unique molecular identifier, which allowed correction of PCR and sequencing errors. TCRdb recomputed calls from the 5' RACE reads with MiXCR, one row per CDR3 protein. The data show tens of thousands of distinct CDR3 sequences, approximately 3% seen once. Here the sequenced sample was normal lung tissue next to the tumor, taken at surgery. This receptor was taken from a male donor with early-stage non-small cell lung cancer.

Here the CDR3 reads CASSPTSVSYEQYF. The CDR3 nucleotides are TGTGCCAGCTCACCCACTAGCGTTTCCTACGAGCAGTACTTC. This sequence joins TRBV18 and TRBJ2-7, with TRBD2 identical over 7 bases. This CDR3 has 14 residues. Per the germline V gene, CDR1 is KGHSH and CDR2 is LQKENI. V lost 3 bases, J lost 1 base, and 3 bases stayed unmatched.